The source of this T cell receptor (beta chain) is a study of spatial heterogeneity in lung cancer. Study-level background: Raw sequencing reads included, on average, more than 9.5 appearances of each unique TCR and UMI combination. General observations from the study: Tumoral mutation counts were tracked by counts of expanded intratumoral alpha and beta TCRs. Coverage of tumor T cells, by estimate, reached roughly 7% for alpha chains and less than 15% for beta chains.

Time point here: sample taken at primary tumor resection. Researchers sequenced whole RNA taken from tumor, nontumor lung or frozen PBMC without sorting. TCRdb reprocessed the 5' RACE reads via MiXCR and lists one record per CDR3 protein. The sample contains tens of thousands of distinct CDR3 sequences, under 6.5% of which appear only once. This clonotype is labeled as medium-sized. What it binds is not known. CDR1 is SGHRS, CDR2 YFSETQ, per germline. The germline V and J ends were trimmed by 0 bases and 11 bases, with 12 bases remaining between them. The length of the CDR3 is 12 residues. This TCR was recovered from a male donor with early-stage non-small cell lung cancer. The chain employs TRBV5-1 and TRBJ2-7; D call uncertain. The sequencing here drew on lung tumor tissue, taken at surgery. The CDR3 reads CASSLEGSKKYF. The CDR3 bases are TGCGCCAGCAGCTTGGAGGGCAGCAAAAAGTACTTC.